This TCR beta chain stems from a study of cytomegalovirus exposure and HLA in healthy donors. Background on the study: In an earlier analysis, 95 million to 140 million unique TCR beta sequences were found from some 200 million T cells.

Turning to this clone: What it binds is not known.

Researchers ran the PCR with 60 Vbeta and 13 Jbeta primers. Clones were sequenced by immunoSEQ multiplex PCR, and TCRdb holds only the in-frame ones, with some missing. The sample yields 200,000 to 250,000 clones, roughly 80% seen once. Study-level points and caveats: Later analysis indicated greater clonal expansion among HLA-associated TCR beta chains than among equally common other chains. Later analysis demonstrated an association between a missense DCLRE1C variant and TCR beta V- and J-gene trimming.

Germline lookup yields CDR1 LNHDA and CDR2 SQIVND (reference sequence). Germline trimming cut 5 bases from V and 2 bases from J; bases unmatched to any gene: 5. The CDR3 extends over 14 amino acids. The chain is built from TRBV19 and TRBJ1-2; 7 bases map to TRBD1. The sequence was collected from a girl aged 2 to 10 in good health and CMV-seronegative. Sequenced material: PBMCs. The CDR3 spells CASSYRGPNYGYTF. The CDR3 DNA reads as TGTGCCAGTAGTTACAGGGGACCCAACTATGGCTACACCTTC. Supplemented by reference TRBV19 and TRBJ1-2, the full variable domain reads DGGITQSPKYLFRKEGQNVTLSCEQNLNHDAMYWYRQDPGQGLRLIYYSQIVNDFQKGDIAEGYSVSREKKESFPLTVTSAQKNPTAFYLCASSYRGPNYGYTFGSGTRLTVV.